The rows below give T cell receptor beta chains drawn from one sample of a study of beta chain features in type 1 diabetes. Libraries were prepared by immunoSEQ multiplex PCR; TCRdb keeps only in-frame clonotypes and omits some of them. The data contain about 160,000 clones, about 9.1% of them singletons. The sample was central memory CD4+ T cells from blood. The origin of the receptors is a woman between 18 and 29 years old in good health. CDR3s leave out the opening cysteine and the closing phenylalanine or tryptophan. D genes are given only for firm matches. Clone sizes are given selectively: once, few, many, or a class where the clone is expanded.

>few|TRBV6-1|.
ASSEVADQPQH
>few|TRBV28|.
ASSSLDRPPRVQETQY
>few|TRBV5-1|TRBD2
ASSPAGGANTGELF
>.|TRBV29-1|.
SVEDYGGRTGELF
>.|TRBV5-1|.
ASSEGGNQPQH
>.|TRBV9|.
ASSVEQATYEQY
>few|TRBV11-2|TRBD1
ASNLGQGVNYGYT
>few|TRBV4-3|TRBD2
ASSAQVASGGVGDEQF
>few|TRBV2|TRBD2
ASRAGRGEDTQY
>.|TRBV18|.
ASSPRGGGREYTEAF
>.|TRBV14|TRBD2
ASSHGTSGRNTGELF
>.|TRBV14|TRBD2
ASSPRLAADTQY
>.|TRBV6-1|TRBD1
ASRVDRGAKNIQY
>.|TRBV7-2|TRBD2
ASSLVSSGGAYEQY
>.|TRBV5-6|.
ASSPPYDRTGELF
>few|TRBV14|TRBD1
ASSQRWDSPYEQY
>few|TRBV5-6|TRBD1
ASSFLTGPLGEQY
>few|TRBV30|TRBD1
AWSLGQGTQETQY
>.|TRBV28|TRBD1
ASSPGQGKGKLF
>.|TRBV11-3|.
ASSEDRSTDTQY
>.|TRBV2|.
ASSPPQGDYGYT
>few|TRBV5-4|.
ASSLAGTALYEQY
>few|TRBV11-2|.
ASSFQGSGYT
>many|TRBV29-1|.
SASTDYGYT
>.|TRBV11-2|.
ASSLGQHNEQF
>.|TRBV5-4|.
ASSSVAAPLH
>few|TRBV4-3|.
ASSLDSREKLF
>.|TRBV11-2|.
ASSTQQGSTQY
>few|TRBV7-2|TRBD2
ASSVRLADTQY
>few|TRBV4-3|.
ASSQAARVQGRGETQY
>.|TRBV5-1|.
ASSLAGSALGYT
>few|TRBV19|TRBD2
ASSPSGDTQY
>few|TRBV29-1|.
SVGDRGAPPIQY
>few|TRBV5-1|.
ASSLDWRNTEAF
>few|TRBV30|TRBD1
AWSPDRGSDTQY
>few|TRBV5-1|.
ASSPQGYEQY
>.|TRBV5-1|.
ASSENRNSGNTIY
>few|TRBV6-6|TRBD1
ASSLQGASYEQY
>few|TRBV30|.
AWSDGVPGQPQH
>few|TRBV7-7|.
ASSRGFSASTDTQY
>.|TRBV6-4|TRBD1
ASSDRGHSNQPQH
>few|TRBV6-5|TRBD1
ASSYVGQGSNGYT
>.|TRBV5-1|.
ASSLAVTRNTDTQY
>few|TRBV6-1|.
ASSDFRGEQY
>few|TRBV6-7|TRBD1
ASSFPRTGDDTGELF
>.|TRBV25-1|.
ASSEGQGGYEQY
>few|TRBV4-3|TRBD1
ASSHQGGTEAF
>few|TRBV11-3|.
ASSFLPGHEQF
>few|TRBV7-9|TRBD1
ASSITGANYGYT